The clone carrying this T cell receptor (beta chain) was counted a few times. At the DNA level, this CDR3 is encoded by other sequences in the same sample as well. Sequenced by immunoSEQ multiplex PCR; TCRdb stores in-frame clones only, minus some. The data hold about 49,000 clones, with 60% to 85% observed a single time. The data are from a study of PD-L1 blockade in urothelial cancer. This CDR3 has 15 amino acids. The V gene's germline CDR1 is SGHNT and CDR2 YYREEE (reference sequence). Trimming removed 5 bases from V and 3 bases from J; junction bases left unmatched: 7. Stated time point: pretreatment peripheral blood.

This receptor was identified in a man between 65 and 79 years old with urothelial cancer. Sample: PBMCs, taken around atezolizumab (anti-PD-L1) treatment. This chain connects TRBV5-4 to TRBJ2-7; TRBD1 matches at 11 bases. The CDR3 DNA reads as TGTGCCAGCAGTCCCGCCGGGACAGGGGGCTACGAGCAGTACTTC. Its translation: CASSPAGTGGYEQYF.